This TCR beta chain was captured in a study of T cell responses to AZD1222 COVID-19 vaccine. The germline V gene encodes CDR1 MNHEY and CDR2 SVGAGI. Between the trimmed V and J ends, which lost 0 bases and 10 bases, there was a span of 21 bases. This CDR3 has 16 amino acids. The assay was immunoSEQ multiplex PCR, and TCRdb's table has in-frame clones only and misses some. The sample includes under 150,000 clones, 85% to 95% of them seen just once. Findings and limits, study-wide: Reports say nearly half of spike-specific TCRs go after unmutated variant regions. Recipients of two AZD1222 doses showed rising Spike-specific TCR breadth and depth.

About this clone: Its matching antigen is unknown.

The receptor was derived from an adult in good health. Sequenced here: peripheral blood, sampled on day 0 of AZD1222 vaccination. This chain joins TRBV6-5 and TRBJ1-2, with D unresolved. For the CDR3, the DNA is TGTGCCAGCAGTTACTCGCCTGCCGGGCCGAATCGCTTCTACACCTTC. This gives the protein CASSYSPAGPNRFYTF.